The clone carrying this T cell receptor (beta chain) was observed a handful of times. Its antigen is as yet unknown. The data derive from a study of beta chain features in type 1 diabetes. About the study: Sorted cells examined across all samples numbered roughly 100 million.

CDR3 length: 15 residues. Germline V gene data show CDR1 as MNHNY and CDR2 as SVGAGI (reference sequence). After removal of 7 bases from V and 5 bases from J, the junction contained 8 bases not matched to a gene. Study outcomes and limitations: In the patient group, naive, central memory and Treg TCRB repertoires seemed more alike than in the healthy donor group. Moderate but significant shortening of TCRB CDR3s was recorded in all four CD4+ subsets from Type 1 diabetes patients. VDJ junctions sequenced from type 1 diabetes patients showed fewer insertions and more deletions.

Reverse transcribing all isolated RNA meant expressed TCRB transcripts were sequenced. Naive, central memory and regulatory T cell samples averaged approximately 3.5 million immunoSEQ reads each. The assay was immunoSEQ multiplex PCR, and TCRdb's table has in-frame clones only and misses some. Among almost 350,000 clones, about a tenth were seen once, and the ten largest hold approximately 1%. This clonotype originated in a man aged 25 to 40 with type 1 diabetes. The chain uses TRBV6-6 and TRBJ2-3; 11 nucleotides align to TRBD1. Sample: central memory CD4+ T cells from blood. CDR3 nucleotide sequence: TGTGCCAGCAACCCGCGGGACAGGGGGATAGATACGCAGTATTTT. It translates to CASNPRDRGIDTQYF.